Listed here are 31 T cell receptor beta chains from one sample, sequenced in a study of blood T cells in healthy people across ages. Alongside a J-beta primer mix, a sample-barcoded 5' primer served in a second PCR lasting about 7 to 11 cycles. TCRdb reanalysed the 5' RACE reads using MiXCR and keeps one entry per CDR3 protein. The repertoire holds almost 800,000 distinct CDR3 sequences, with 55% to 75% as singletons. The sequencing sample was made of blood. Source of these receptors: a man aged 25 to 40 in good health.

The gene calls are TRBV9 and TRBJ1-6, with a possible D match to TRBD1 (6 bases). This CDR3 contains 15 residues. V was cut by 0 bases and J by 11 bases, with 15 bases left in between. Germline lookup yields CDR1 SGDLS and CDR2 YYNGEE. As DNA, the CDR3 is TGTGCCAGCAGCGTAGAGTCTACAGGGTTCCCACCCCTCCACTTT. The encoded protein is CASSVESTGFPPLHF.

This chain joins TRBV5-1 and TRBJ2-3; D unclear. With 0 bases removed from V and 4 bases from J, the gap between germline ends came to 12 bases. The germline V gene encodes CDR1 SGHRS and CDR2 YFSETQ. The CDR3 loop spans 15 amino acids. The CDR3 protein is CASSLDSAEADTQYF. Here the CDR3 DNA reads TGCGCCAGCAGCTTGGATTCGGCCGAGGCAGATACGCAGTATTTT. Full variable domain (rest looked up from reference TRBV5-1 and TRBJ2-3): KAGVTQTPRYLIKTRGQQVTLSCSPISGHRSVSWYQQTPGQGLQFLFEYFSETQRNKGNFPGRFSGRQFSNSRSEMNVSTLELGDSALYLCASSLDSAEADTQYFGPGTRLTVL.

A word on this clonotype: An end of the junction differs from the germline gene, which may be a read error. The chain is built from TRBV7-9 and TRBJ2-7; no clear D gene. Per germline, CDR1 SEHNR and CDR2 FQNEAQ (reference sequence). There are 13 residues in the CDR3. CDR3 amino acids: CAGSLLSIYEQYF. For the CDR3, the DNA is TGTGCCGGCAGCTTGTTGAGCATCTACGAGCAGTACTTC.

CDR3 nucleotide sequence: TGTGCCATCAGTGGGGAGCTTGACAATGAGCAGTTCTTC. Its protein product is CAISGELDNEQFF. The rearrangement uses TRBV10-3 and TRBJ2-1, with D perhaps matching TRBD2 (5 bases). CDR1 ENHRY and CDR2 SYGVKD come from the germline V gene. V dropped 4 bases and J dropped 5 bases, with 9 bases sitting between them. The CDR3 length is 13 residues.

This sequence joins TRBV29-1 and TRBJ2-7, with D possibly being TRBD1 (6 bases). This CDR3 is built from 12 residues. V dropped 6 bases and J dropped 7 bases, with 16 bases sitting between them. Germline V lookup: CDR1 SQVTM, CDR2 ANQGSEA. The CDR3 loop reads CSVEQGWGEQYF. DNA for the CDR3: TGCAGCGTAGAACAGGGATGGGGGGAGCAGTACTTC.

This clonotype was observed a handful of times. The chain combines TRBV6-1 with TRBJ1-2, with 8 bases fitting TRBD1. V was clipped by 6 bases and J by 1 base; unmatched bases: 10. The CDR3 length is 16 residues. Germline V CDR1 and CDR2: MNHNS, SASEGT. CDR3 region: CASRSRADRDNYGYTF. The CDR3 DNA is TGTGCCAGCAGGTCCCGGGCGGACAGGGATAACTATGGCTACACCTTC.

In its sample, this clonotype was seen a few times. J is TRBJ2-7 and V is TRBV20-1; 11 nucleotides align to TRBD2. V lost 5 bases to trimming and J lost 6 bases; unmatched junction nucleotides: 9. Germline V gene data show CDR1 as DFQATT and CDR2 as SNEGSKA (reference sequence). This CDR3 is 14 amino acids long. CDR3: CSAGLSGRASEQYF. The DNA for the CDR3 is TGCAGTGCTGGCCTTAGCGGGAGGGCCAGCGAGCAGTACTTC.

This chain's CDR3 is CASSPSRGSEQYF. The CDR3 nucleotides are TGTGCCAGTAGTCCAAGCCGGGGGTCCGAGCAGTACTTC. The chain combines TRBV19 with TRBJ2-7; a possible D gene is TRBD2 (6 bases). The CDR3 covers 13 residues. Germline CDR1 LNHDA, CDR2 SQIVND (reference sequence). Deletions cut 5 bases from V and 6 bases from J, with 14 bases between. The whole variable domain, filled in from reference TRBV19 and TRBJ2-7, reads DGGITQSPKYLFRKEGQNVTLSCEQNLNHDAMYWYRQDPGQGLRLIYYSQIVNDFQKGDIAEGYSVSREKKESFPLTVTSAQKNPTAFYLCASSPSRGSEQYFGPGTRLTVT.

The chain is built from TRBV25-1 and TRBJ2-4; D is perhaps TRBD2 (6 bases). The J call may be in error: the DNA end matches TRBJ2-7 better. Germline lookup yields CDR1 MGHDK and CDR2 SYGVNS. This CDR3 region has 14 residues. The CDR3 coding sequence is TGTGCCAGCGGGCGGGGCTACCTGGGGTACGAGCAGTACTTC. It encodes CASGRGYLGYEQYF.

This chain uses TRBV5-1 with TRBJ1-1; D gene unclear. Trimming pared 4 bases from V and 4 bases from J, leaving 17 bases between. The germline CDR1 and CDR2 sequences are SGHRS and YFSETQ. The CDR3 covers 15 residues. The CDR3 sequence is CASSLDGEFGTEAFF. In DNA form, the CDR3 reads TGCGCCAGCAGCCTTGATGGGGAATTCGGCACTGAAGCTTTCTTT. Full variable domain (rest looked up from reference TRBV5-1 and TRBJ1-1): KAGVTQTPRYLIKTRGQQVTLSCSPISGHRSVSWYQQTPGQGLQFLFEYFSETQRNKGNFPGRFSGRQFSNSRSEMNVSTLELGDSALYLCASSLDGEFGTEAFFGQGTRLTVV.

The CDR3 is CASKDSGTYYEQYF. CDR3 coding DNA: TGCGCCAGCAAGGACTCCGGAACGTACTACGAGCAGTACTTC. This rearrangement joins TRBV23-1 to TRBJ2-7; D possibly corresponds to TRBD2 (5 bases). TRBV23-1 falls under the ORF class, with uncertain function. This CDR3 is 14 amino acids long. V gave up 7 bases and J gave up 3 bases, with 16 bases separating them.

The chain joins TRBV7-9 to TRBJ2-1; 8 positions agree with TRBD2. V shed 5 bases, J shed 4 bases, and the junction held 7 bases outside the gene matches. This CDR3 contains 15 residues. Germline-derived CDR1 and CDR2 are SEHNR and FQNEAQ (reference sequence). The DNA of the CDR3 is TGTGCCAGCAGCCCCCCGGGACTAGTATACAATGAGCAGTTCTTC. This sequence encodes CASSPPGLVYNEQFF.

The chain links TRBV11-2 to TRBJ1-3; maybe TRBD1 (5 bases). This CDR3 region has 14 residues. Germline assignment: CDR1 SGHAT and CDR2 FQNNGV. V lost 2 bases and J lost 2, with 7 bases in between. The CDR3 loop is CASSLSGAGNTIYF. The CDR3 region has the DNA TGTGCCAGCAGCTTATCGGGGGCTGGAAACACCATATATTTT.

The rearrangement joins TRBV5-1 to TRBJ2-7; D may be TRBD1 (6 bases). The length of the CDR3 is 13 residues. The V gene lost 4 bases and the J gene lost 6 bases, with 14 bases spanning the gap. Germline V gene sequence: CDR1 SGHRS, CDR2 YFSETQ. The CDR3 nucleotides read TGCGCCAGCAGCCTTACTACCAGGGGCGAGCAGTACTTC. As protein: CASSLTTRGEQYF.

This chain joins TRBV25-1 and TRBJ2-7, with TRBD1 identical over 8 bases. Germline V gene data show CDR1 as MGHDK and CDR2 as SYGVNS. CDR3 length: 12 amino acids. The J segment lost 6 bases and the V segment lost 8 bases, leaving 6 bases of the junction unmatched. The DNA for the CDR3 is TGTGCCAGCGGGTGGACAGGGATCGAGCAGTACTTC. Translated, it gives CASGWTGIEQYF.

Here the CDR3 DNA reads TGTGCCAGCAGTCAACGACTCAATGAGCAGTTCTTC. Amino acid sequence: CASSQRLNEQFF. This sequence joins TRBV14 and TRBJ2-1; D gene unclear. Trimming left V 6 bases short and J 6 bases short, with 9 bases between. The CDR3 sequence is 12 residues long. The V gene's germline CDR1 is SGHDN and CDR2 FVKESK.

The chain carries TRBV9 and TRBJ2-1; D is unclear. Germline CDR1 is SGDLS and CDR2 is YYNGEE. Trimming left V 5 bases short and J 0 bases short, with 9 bases between. The CDR3 runs 14 residues. The CDR3 bases are TGTGCCAGCAGTCCCCCCGCCTCCTACAATGAGCAGTTCTTC. It codes for CASSPPASYNEQFF.

The chain recombines TRBV5-1 with TRBJ2-7; D is unresolved. Deletions cut 3 bases from V and 5 bases from J, with 9 bases between. Germline assignment: CDR1 SGHRS and CDR2 YFSETQ. The CDR3 loop spans 12 amino acids. Here the CDR3 DNA reads TGCGCCAGCAGCTCCCCGTGGGACGAGCAGTACTTC. It translates to CASSSPWDEQYF.

The chain has TRBV4-2 and TRBJ2-1, with 7 bases identical to TRBD2. This CDR3 comprises 18 residues. Germline V gives CDR1 LGHNA, CDR2 YNFKEQ. After removal of 0 bases from V and 7 bases from J, the junction contained 15 bases not matched to a gene. The CDR3 DNA is TGTGCCAGCAGCCAAGAAACCCGGCTGAGGGACTATGGGAATGAGCAGTTCTTC. Translated, it gives CASSQETRLRDYGNEQFF.

V gene TRBV7-2 combines with J gene TRBJ2-7; 8 nucleotides line up with TRBD1. The trim removed 5 bases at V and 3 bases at J, leaving 18 bases unmatched. Germline loops: CDR1 SGHTA, CDR2 FQGNSA. This CDR3 spans 18 amino acids. The CDR3 nucleotides are TGTGCCAGCAGCCATCAGGGTGGCCCAGGGGGCATTTTCTACGAGCAGTACTTC. The encoded protein is CASSHQGGPGGIFYEQYF.

The J gene is TRBJ2-7, the V gene TRBV27; D unclear. Matching the DNA end better, TRBJ2-5 makes the J call doubtful. The CDR3 length is 13 residues. Germline V gives CDR1 MNHEY, CDR2 SMNVEV (reference sequence). The CDR3, as DNA: TGTGCCAGCAGTGCCCCATTCCAAGAGACCCAGTACTTC. Amino acids: CASSAPFQETQYF.

The chain has TRBV6-5 and TRBJ2-3; D may be TRBD1 or TRBD2 (6 bases each). The CDR3 sequence is 18 residues long. Trimming left V 0 bases short and J 2 bases short, with 18 bases between. Germline CDR1 and CDR2: MNHEY and SVGAGI. CDR3 sequence: CASSYSGGAYNNTDTQYF. The CDR3 coding sequence is TGTGCCAGCAGTTACTCCGGGGGCGCTTACAATAACACAGATACGCAGTATTTT.

Here the CDR3 DNA reads TGTGCCAGCAGCTCCCGACTCAATGAAAAACTGTTTTTT. It yields the protein CASSSRLNEKLFF. The chain couples TRBV7-6 to TRBJ1-4; no definite D call. V was shortened by 4 bases and J by 5 bases, with 8 bases between the two germline ends. The germline CDR1 and CDR2 sequences are SGHVS and FNYEAQ. This CDR3 is built from 13 residues. The variable domain in full, with the rest retrieved from reference TRBV7-6 and TRBJ1-4, is GAGVSQSPRYKVTKRGQDVALRCDPISGHVSLYWYRQALGQGPEFLTYFNYEAQQDKSGLPNDRFSAERPEGSISTLTIQRTEQRDSAMYRCASSSRLNEKLFFGSGTQLSVL.

This clonotype was seen only a few times. This chain connects TRBV29-1 to TRBJ1-2; tentative D call: TRBD1 (6 bases). Germline V gives CDR1 SQVTM, CDR2 ANQGSEA. The CDR3 spans 12 residues. Trimming cost V 6 bases and J 8 bases, with 16 bases left between them. CDR3 nucleotide sequence: TGCAGCGTGGCAGGGGCCCCTGGGGGCTACACCTTC. Translation gives CSVAGAPGGYTF.

This chain connects TRBV9 to TRBJ1-4; D is ambiguous. V was clipped by 3 bases and J by 5 bases, with 5 bases between them. CDR1 and CDR2 (germline): SGDLS, YYNGEE. The CDR3 is 12 residues long. CDR3 residues: CASSAPNEKLFF. The CDR3 bases are TGTGCCAGCAGCGCCCCGAATGAAAAACTGTTTTTT.

The genes are TRBV5-1 and TRBJ1-1; D unclear. The V gene's germline CDR1 is SGHRS and CDR2 YFSETQ. V was cut by 4 bases and J by 7 bases, with 14 bases left in between. CDR3 size: 13 residues. The CDR3 sequence is CASSPPRVNEAFF. In nucleotides, the CDR3 is TGCGCCAGCAGCCCCCCAAGAGTAAATGAAGCTTTCTTT. Filled out from reference TRBV5-1 and TRBJ1-1, the complete variable domain reads KAGVTQTPRYLIKTRGQQVTLSCSPISGHRSVSWYQQTPGQGLQFLFEYFSETQRNKGNFPGRFSGRQFSNSRSEMNVSTLELGDSALYLCASSPPRVNEAFFGQGTRLTVV.

On this clonotype itself: At one boundary the junction diverges from the germline segment, which might be a read error. CDR3 in DNA: TGTGCCAGCAGATTGGGGGGATCCTACGAGCAGTCCTTC. It specifies CASRLGGSYEQSF. The chain employs TRBV7-2 and TRBJ2-7; possibly TRBD2 for D (6 bases). Germline-derived CDR1 and CDR2 are SGHTA and FQGNSA. The CDR3 runs 13 residues.

A remark on this clonotype: The junction does not match germline at one end; this may be a read error. The V and J genes are TRBV10-3 and TRBJ2-4; TRBD1 agrees at 9 bases. The assigned J gene may be wrong: the sequence end matches TRBJ2-7 better. The CDR3 spans 14 residues. Germline V gene sequence: CDR1 ENHRY, CDR2 SYGVKD. This CDR3 is CTIRAGTGLYEQYF. The CDR3 DNA reads TGTACCATCAGGGCCGGGACAGGGCTCTACGAGCAGTACTTC.

This chain's CDR3 is CASSLDFGVGGEKLFF. CDR3 bases: TGTGCCAGCAGCTTAGACTTCGGGGTTGGTGGCGAAAAACTGTTTTTT. The chain is built from TRBV11-2 and TRBJ1-4; D remains ambiguous. Looked up from germline, CDR1 is SGHAT and CDR2 is FQNNGV. This CDR3 region has 16 residues. Trimming removed 0 bases at V and 8 bases at J, with 16 bases between.

The V gene is TRBV30, the J gene TRBJ1-1; D not certain. The length of the CDR3 is 12 residues. Between the trimmed V and J ends, which lost 1 base and 1 base, there was a span of 4 bases. Looked up from germline, CDR1 is GTSNPN and CDR2 is SVGIG (reference sequence). The CDR3 here is CAWSDGNTEAFF. The DNA for the CDR3 is TGTGCCTGGAGTGATGGGAACACTGAAGCTTTCTTT.

The V and J genes are TRBV20-1 and TRBJ2-5; D is perhaps TRBD2 (6 bases). V lost 4 bases and J lost 5, with 14 bases in between. Germline values: CDR1 DFQATT, CDR2 SNEGSKA (reference sequence). The CDR3 consists of 13 residues. The DNA for the CDR3 is TGCAGTGCTAAATTCGCGGGGTCTGAGACCCAGTACTTC. It yields the protein CSAKFAGSETQYF.